The T cell receptor beta chain under discussion was sequenced for a study of human T cells and chemical hapten exposure. At the level of the study: Slight differences in pooled library volume were the main source of varying TCR yields across samples.

General study points: No alteration of TCRs above 1 in 1000 frequency was seen with DPC sensitization.

Time point described: healthy volunteer bleed at 6 weeks. Total RNA was isolated from whole blood that had not been fractionated. This CDR3 contains 12 residues. From germline, CDR1 is SGHRS and CDR2 YFSETQ. V was cut by 4 bases and J by 5 bases, with 9 bases left in between. In the case of this clonotype: Its antigen is still unknown.

The library gave individual cDNA molecules unique molecular identifiers. Original handling: A typical sample had roughly 96,000 TCRs, with roughly 23,224 to 690,600 overall. TCRdb reprocessed the RACE reads via MiXCR and lists one record per CDR3 protein. These V and J calls derive from TCRdb rather than the authors' analysis. The sample has about 77,000 distinct CDR3 sequences; around 9.3% are singletons. This receptor was obtained from a female donor in good health. Some clones in this sample may be carry-over from other donors' samples. The chain uses TRBV5-1 and TRBJ2-5, with D tentatively TRBD1 (5 bases). Sequencing used whole blood. The CDR3: CASSPRVETQYF. The CDR3 region has the DNA TGCGCCAGCAGCCCCAGGGTGGAGACCCAGTACTTC.